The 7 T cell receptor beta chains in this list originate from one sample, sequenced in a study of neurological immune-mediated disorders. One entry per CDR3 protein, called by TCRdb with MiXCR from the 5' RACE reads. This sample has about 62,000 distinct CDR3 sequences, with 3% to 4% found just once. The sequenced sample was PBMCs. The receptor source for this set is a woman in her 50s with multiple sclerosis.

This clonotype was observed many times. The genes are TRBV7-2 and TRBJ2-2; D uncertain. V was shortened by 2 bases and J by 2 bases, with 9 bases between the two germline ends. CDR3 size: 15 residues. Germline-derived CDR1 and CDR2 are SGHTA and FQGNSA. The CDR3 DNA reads TGTGCCAGCAGCTTACGGGTGGTTAACACCGGGGAGCTGTTTTTT. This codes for CASSLRVVNTGELFF. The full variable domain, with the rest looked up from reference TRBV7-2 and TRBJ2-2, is GAGVSQSPSNKVTEKGKDVELRCDPISGHTALYWYRQSLGQGLEFLIYFQGNSAPDKSGLPSDRFSAERTGGSVSTLTIQRTQQEDSAVYLCASSLRVVNTGELFFGEGSRLTVL.

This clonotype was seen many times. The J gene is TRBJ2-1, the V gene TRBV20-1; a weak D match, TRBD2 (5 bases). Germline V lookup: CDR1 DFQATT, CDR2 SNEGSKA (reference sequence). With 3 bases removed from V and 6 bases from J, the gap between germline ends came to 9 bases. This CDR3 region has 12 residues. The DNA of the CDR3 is TGCAGTGCTAGTAGAGGGTCCAATGAGCAGTTCTTC. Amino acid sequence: CSASRGSNEQFF.

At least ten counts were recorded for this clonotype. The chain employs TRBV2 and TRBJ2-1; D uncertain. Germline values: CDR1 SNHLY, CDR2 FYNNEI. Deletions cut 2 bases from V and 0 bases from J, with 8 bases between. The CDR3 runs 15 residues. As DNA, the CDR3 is TGTGCCAGCAGTGAAAGTTCTAGCTCCTACAATGAGCAGTTCTTC. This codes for CASSESSSSYNEQFF.

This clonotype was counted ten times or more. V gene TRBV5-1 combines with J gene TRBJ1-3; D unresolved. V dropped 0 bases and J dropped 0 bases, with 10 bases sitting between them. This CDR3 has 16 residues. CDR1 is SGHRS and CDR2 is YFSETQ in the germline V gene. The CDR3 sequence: CASSLGVASSGNTIYF. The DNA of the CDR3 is TGCGCCAGCAGCTTGGGTGTAGCCTCCTCTGGAAACACCATATATTTT.

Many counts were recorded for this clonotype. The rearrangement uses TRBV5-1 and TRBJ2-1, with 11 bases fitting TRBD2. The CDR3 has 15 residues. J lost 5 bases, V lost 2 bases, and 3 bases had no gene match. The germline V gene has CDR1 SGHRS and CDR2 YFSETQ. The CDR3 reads CASSFSGRVNNEQFF. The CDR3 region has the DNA TGCGCCAGCAGCTTTAGCGGGAGGGTAAACAATGAGCAGTTCTTC.

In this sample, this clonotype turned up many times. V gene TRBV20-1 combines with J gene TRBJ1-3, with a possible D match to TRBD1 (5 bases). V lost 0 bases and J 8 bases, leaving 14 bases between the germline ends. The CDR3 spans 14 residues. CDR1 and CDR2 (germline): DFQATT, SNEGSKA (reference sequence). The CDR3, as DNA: TGCAGTGCTAGAGACCGACAGTCATGGGACACCATATATTTT. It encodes CSARDRQSWDTIYF.

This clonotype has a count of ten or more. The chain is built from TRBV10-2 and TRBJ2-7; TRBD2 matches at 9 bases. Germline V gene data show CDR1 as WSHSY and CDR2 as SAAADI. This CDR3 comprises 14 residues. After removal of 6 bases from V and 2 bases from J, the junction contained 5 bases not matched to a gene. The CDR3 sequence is CASRTTSGPYEQYF. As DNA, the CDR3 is TGCGCCAGCAGAACGACTAGCGGACCCTACGAGCAGTACTTC.